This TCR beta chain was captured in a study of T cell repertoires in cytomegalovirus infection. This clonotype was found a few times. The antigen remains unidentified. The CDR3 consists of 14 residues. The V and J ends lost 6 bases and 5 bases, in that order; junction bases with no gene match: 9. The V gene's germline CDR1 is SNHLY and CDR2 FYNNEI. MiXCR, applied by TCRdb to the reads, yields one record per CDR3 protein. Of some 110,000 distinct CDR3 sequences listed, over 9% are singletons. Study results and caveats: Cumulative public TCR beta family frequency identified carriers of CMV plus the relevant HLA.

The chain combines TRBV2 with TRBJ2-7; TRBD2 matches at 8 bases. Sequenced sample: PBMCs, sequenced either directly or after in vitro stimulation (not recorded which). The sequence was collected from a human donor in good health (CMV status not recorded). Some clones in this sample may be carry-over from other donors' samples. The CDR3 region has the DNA TGTGCCAGCAGCGGGAGGGCCCGGGGAGACGAGCAGTACGTC. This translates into CASSGRARGDEQYV.